These T cell receptor beta chains were read from a single sample in a study of blood T cell repertoires in COVID-19. The table came from immunoSEQ multiplex PCR; TCRdb's copy has only in-frame clones and leaves some out. In the table there are around 230,000 clones, roughly 90% of which are singletons. Material for sequencing was PBMCs or T cells enriched from blood (not recorded which). The receptor source for this set is a woman between 40 and 55 years old with acute COVID-19. Both conserved end residues are part of each CDR3. The D gene is left open where the match is weak. Clone size is given for some rows only: seen once, a few or many times, or a class if the clone is expanded.

TRBJ1-1,.,.,TRBV7-2,TGTGCCAGCAGCTCCCAGGGAAACACTGAAGCTTTCTTT,CASSSQGNTEAFF
TRBJ1-2,.,few,TRBV9,TGTGCCAGCAGCGTAATGGACATCATCTCATATGGCTACACCTTC,CASSVMDIISYGYTF
TRBJ1-1,TRBD1,.,TRBV7-2,TGTGCCAGCAGCCTAACCGGGACAGGGTACACTGAAGCTTTCTTT,CASSLTGTGYTEAFF
TRBJ2-5,TRBD2,.,TRBV7-6,TGTGCCAGCATCCAAGGACTAGCGGGGGTGGAGACCCAGTACTTC,CASIQGLAGVETQYF
TRBJ1-4,TRBD1,.,TRBV19,TGTGCCAGTAGTATCGGGGCAGGGGGTGAAAAACTGTTTTTT,CASSIGAGGEKLFF
TRBJ1-2,.,.,TRBV19,TGTGCCAGTAAGGAGGTAGGGGGAACGTCGGGCTACACCTTC,CASKEVGGTSGYTF
TRBJ2-3,.,.,TRBV12-3/TRBV12-4,TGTGCCAGCAGTTTCGGCACAGATACGCAGTATTTT,CASSFGTDTQYF
TRBJ1-2,TRBD1,.,TRBV6-5,TGTGCCAGCAGTTACTCGACAGGGGGCAACTATGGCTACACCTTC,CASSYSTGGNYGYTF
TRBJ1-6,TRBD1,.,TRBV7-2,TGTGCCAGCAGCTTAAGGGGGCCGGGTTCACCCCTCCACTTT,CASSLRGPGSPLHF
TRBJ2-7,.,.,TRBV6-1,TGTGCCAGCAGTGAATCCTCGCTTACAGAAGGCTACGAGCAGTACTTC,CASSESSLTEGYEQYF
TRBJ1-2,.,.,TRBV10-2,TGCGCCAGCAGTGAAATCCAGAACTATGGCTACACCTTC,CASSEIQNYGYTF
TRBJ1-1,TRBD1,.,TRBV9,TGTGCCAGCAGCGTAGAGGACAGGGGATTGAGGGTTGAAGCTTTCTTT,CASSVEDRGLRVEAFF
TRBJ2-7,TRBD2,.,TRBV29-1,TGCAGCGTTGAAGTAGCGGGACTGTCCTACGAGCAGTACTTC,CSVEVAGLSYEQYF
TRBJ1-4,.,once,TRBV7-9,TGTGCCAGCAGCCACACCGCTGTCCACCGAGAAAAACTGTTTTTT,CASSHTAVHREKLFF
TRBJ1-1,.,.,TRBV7-3,TGTGCCAGCAGCTTAATCGGGTCAGTGAGGTCCCAGAACACTGAAGCTTTCTTT,CASSLIGSVRSQNTEAFF
TRBJ1-1,.,.,TRBV15,TGTGCCACCAGCAGAGTTTCGACTGAAGCTTTCTTT,CATSRVSTEAFF
TRBJ1-2,TRBD1,once,TRBV9,TGTGCCAGCAGCGTAGGGGGAGGGGGACAGGGACACTATGGCTACACCTTC,CASSVGGGGQGHYGYTF
TRBJ1-5,TRBD1,.,TRBV19,TGTGCCAGTAGTACCACAGGGGGTCTAAATCAGCCCCAGCATTTT,CASSTTGGLNQPQHF
TRBJ2-1,TRBD2,.,TRBV18,TGTGCCAGCTCACCGAGGACTAGCGGGGGGACAAATGAGCAGTTCTTC,CASSPRTSGGTNEQFF
TRBJ1-1,.,many,TRBV19,TGTGCCAGTAGTATTCGGTCCACAGGGAACACTGAAGCTTTCTTT,CASSIRSTGNTEAFF
TRBJ1-6,TRBD1,.,TRBV27,TGTGCCAGCAGTCTGGGACAGGGGCTTCGTCCCCTCCACTTT,CASSLGQGLRPLHF
TRBJ2-5,TRBD1,.,TRBV7-3,TGTGCCAGCAGCATAGACAGGGGCGAGACCCAGTACTTC,CASSIDRGETQYF